Included here is one TCR beta chain sequence, with context. Its antigen is currently unknown. TCRdb re-analysed the 5' RACE reads in MiXCR, keeping a single row per CDR3 protein. The data hold about 160,000 distinct CDR3 sequences, with roughly 28% observed a single time. Looked up from germline, CDR1 is SGHAT and CDR2 is FQNNGV. The CDR3 has 12 amino acids. V was clipped by 5 bases and J by 10 bases, with 14 bases between them. This entry comes from a study of T-cell memory formation after mild COVID-19. About the research overall: There were largely donor-specific TCR clusters.

Study results and caveats: Those CD4+ clones that contracted were mainly in CM and EM (CD8+ ones in EMRA).

The chain combines TRBV11-2 with TRBJ1-1; possible D gene TRBD1, 5 bases. The TCR originated in an adult woman who had mild COVID-19 (a few samples of this study predate the infection). Cell type and time point are not known. The sample was PBMCs or a T cell subset sorted from them (not recorded which). The CDR3 region is CASSLQTAGAFF. In DNA form, the CDR3 reads TGTGCCAGCAGCCTCCAGACAGCAGGAGCTTTCTTT.